The sequence of this T cell receptor beta chain was determined in a study of blood T cell repertoires in COVID-19. Germline V lookup: CDR1 MNHEY, CDR2 SVGAGI. The CDR3 length is 13 residues. Trimming at V came to 6 bases and at J to 5 bases, leaving 5 bases not matched to a gene. Under the authors' procedure: Amplification of reference gene primers provided the estimated nucleated cell counts. Only in-frame clones appear in the TCRdb table, and some are missing; sequencing was by immunoSEQ multiplex PCR. V and J calls and clone size are given by that table; D and trimming were obtained from the DNA. The sample shows approximately 280,000 clones, around 87% of them seen only once.

Sequenced material: PBMCs or T cells enriched from blood (not recorded which). The sequence derives from a woman aged 18-29 years with acute COVID-19. The rearrangement joins TRBV6-5 to TRBJ1-2, with TRBD1 identical over 8 bases. CDR3 in DNA: TGTGCCAGCAGAACAGGGGGTGGGTATGGCTACACCTTC. The encoded protein is CASRTGGGYGYTF.